The TCR beta chain described here comes from a study of shared clonotypes between healthy human individuals. The V end was cut by 3 bases, the J end by 2 bases, with 7 bases between. Germline V gene lookup returns CDR1 MNHEY and CDR2 SMNVEV (reference sequence). The CDR3 totals 13 residues. Worth noting for this clone: This CDR3 is also generated by other DNA sequences in the sample.

Positively selected for CCR7, the CD45RO-negative cells used as naive CD8 cells excluded terminally differentiated effector memory CD45RA+ cells. Assay used: immunoSEQ multiplex PCR; TCRdb lists only in-frame clones, some missing. The sample carries some 600,000 clones, 96% recorded once. This rearrangement joins TRBV27 to TRBJ1-2; D not certain. Sequencing was carried out using naive CD8+ T cells sorted from blood. The sequence was collected from a woman in her 30s in good health. CDR3 loop: CASSFGQNYGYTF. CDR3 coding DNA: TGTGCCAGCAGTTTTGGGCAGAACTATGGCTACACCTTC.